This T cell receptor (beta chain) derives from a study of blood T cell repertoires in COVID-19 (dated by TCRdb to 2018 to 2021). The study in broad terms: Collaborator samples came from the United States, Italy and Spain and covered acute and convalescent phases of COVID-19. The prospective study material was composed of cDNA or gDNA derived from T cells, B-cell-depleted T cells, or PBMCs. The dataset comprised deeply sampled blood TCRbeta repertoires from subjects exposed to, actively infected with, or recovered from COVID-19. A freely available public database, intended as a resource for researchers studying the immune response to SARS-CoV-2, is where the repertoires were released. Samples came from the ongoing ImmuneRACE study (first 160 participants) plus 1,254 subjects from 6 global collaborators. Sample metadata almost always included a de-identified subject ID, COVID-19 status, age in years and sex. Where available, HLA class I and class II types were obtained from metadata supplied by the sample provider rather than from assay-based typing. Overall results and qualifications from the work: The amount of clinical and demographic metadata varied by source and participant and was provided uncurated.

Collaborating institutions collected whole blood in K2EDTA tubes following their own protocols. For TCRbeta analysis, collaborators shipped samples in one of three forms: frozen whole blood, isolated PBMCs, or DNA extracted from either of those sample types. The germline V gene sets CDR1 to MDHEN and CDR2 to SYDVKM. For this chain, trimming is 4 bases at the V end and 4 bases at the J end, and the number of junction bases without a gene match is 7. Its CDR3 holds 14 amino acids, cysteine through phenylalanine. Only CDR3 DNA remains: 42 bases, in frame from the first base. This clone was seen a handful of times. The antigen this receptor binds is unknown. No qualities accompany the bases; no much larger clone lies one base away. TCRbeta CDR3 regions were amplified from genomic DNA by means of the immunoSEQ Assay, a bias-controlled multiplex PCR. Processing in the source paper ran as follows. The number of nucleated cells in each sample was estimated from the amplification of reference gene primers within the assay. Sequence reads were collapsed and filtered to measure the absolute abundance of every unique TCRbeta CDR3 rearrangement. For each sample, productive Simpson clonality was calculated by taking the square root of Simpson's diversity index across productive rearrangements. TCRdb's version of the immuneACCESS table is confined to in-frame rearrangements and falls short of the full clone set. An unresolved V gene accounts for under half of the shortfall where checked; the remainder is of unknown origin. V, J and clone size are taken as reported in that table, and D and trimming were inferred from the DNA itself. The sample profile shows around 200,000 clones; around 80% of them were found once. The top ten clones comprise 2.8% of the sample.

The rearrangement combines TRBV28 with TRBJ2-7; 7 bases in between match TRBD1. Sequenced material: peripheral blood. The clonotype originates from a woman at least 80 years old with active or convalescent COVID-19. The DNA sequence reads TGTGCCAGCAGTTCACCCGGGACAGTATACGAGCAGTACTTC. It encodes CASSSPGTVYEQYF.